The present TCR beta chain was sequenced within a study of blood T cell repertoires in COVID-19 (dated by TCRdb to about 2020). Broadly, across the study: The collaborator samples originated in the United States, Italy and Spain and spanned the acute and convalescent phases of COVID-19. The prospective study material was composed of cDNA or gDNA derived from T cells, B-cell-depleted T cells, or PBMCs. The dataset comprised deeply sampled blood TCRbeta repertoires from subjects exposed to, actively infected with, or recovered from COVID-19. The repertoires were made available in a free public database intended to serve as a resource for research on the immune response to SARS-CoV-2. The samples were drawn from the first 160 participants of the ongoing ImmuneRACE study and from more than 1,000 subjects provided by 6 global collaborators. Sample metadata almost always included a de-identified subject ID, COVID-19 status, age in years and sex. HLA class I and class II types, where available, came from metadata supplied by the sample provider rather than from assay-based typing. What the study reported, not specific to this receptor: The quantity of clinical and demographic metadata differed by source and by participant and was supplied without curation.

At one collaborating source in Seattle, patients were enrolled during active infection and were followed longitudinally through the course of disease. The collaborating institutions used their own protocols to collect whole blood in K2EDTA tubes. Collaborator samples were shipped for TCRbeta analysis as frozen whole blood, isolated PBMCs, or DNA extracted from either sample type. A remark on this clone: The clone's antigen remains unknown. No base quality values were provided; no much bigger clone lies one nucleotide off.

V gives up 0 bases and J gives up 8 bases, and the segment between their germline ends measures 17 bases. Its CDR3 holds 16 amino acids, cysteine through phenylalanine. Only the CDR3 region is kept as DNA, spanning 48 bases read in frame from base 1. Via the germline V gene (reference sequence), CDR1 is LGHDT and CDR2 YNNKEL. TCRbeta CDR3 regions were amplified from genomic DNA using the immunoSEQ Assay, a bias-controlled multiplex PCR. Turning to the authors' computational methods: Nucleated cell counts per sample were estimated from amplification of reference gene primers within the assay. To quantify the absolute abundance of each unique TCRbeta CDR3 rearrangement, sequence reads were collapsed and filtered. Productive Simpson clonality was computed per sample as the square root of Simpson's diversity index over productive rearrangements. TCRdb took this table from immuneACCESS and kept in-frame rearrangements with V and J called. Such tables lack part of the clones; where checked against another copy, unresolved V genes explain under half of the gap, and the rest is unexplained. The DNA was the basis for D and trimming; V, J and clone size are from that table. The sample table lists under 300,000 clones, 80% to 95% of them with a count of one. The ten largest make up about 0.79% of the sample.

Sequencing input: peripheral blood. The chain joins TRBV3-1 (or the pseudogene TRBV3-2) to TRBJ2-1; TRBD2 could be the D gene, as 6 bases match. The source is a young man with COVID-19, enrolled during active disease. The sequenced DNA: TGTGCCAGCAGCCAAGAGGGAGGCAGGCGCCAGGATGAGCAGTTCTTC. The resulting protein is CASSQEGGRRQDEQFF.